These T cell receptor beta chains were read from a single sample in a study of somatic mutations in cytotoxic T cells in rheumatoid arthritis. Sequencing was performed with immunoSEQ multiplex PCR; in TCRdb, only in-frame clones are kept and a portion is missing. There are under 35,000 clones in the sample; more than 75% occur only once, and more than 8% lies in the top ten. The sample comprised CD8+ T cells sorted from blood. These receptor sequences come from an adult with rheumatoid arthritis. Each CDR3 is given with its conserved first and last residue. Fields, in order: CDR3 protein, CDR3 DNA, V gene, clone size, D gene, J gene. The D gene is left open where the match is weak. Clone sizes are given selectively: once, few, many, or a class where the clone is expanded.

CDR3aa: CSVKVSLAGDAMGTDTQYF
CDR3nt: TGCAGCGTTAAGGTGTCGCTAGCGGGCGATGCTATGGGGACAGATACGCAGTATTTT
v_gene: TRBV29-1
abundance: -
d_gene: TRBD2
j_gene: TRBJ2-3

CDR3aa: CASSVRFTEAFF
CDR3nt: TGTGCCAGCAGTGTTAGGTTCACTGAAGCTTTCTTT
v_gene: TRBV2
abundance: -
d_gene: -
j_gene: TRBJ1-1

CDR3aa: CASSREGDSPLHF
CDR3nt: TGCGCCAGCAGCCGGGAGGGAGATTCACCCCTCCACTTT
v_gene: TRBV4-1
abundance: -
d_gene: -
j_gene: TRBJ1-6

CDR3aa: CASSLVAGGAETQYF
CDR3nt: TGTGCCAGCAGCTTAGTGGCAGGGGGCGCGGAGACCCAGTACTTC
v_gene: TRBV7-8
abundance: -
d_gene: TRBD1
j_gene: TRBJ2-5

CDR3aa: CASSLDSPLHF
CDR3nt: TGTGCCAGCAGCTTAGATTCACCCCTCCACTTT
v_gene: TRBV7-2
abundance: -
d_gene: -
j_gene: TRBJ1-6

CDR3aa: CASSFRIDPGELFF
CDR3nt: TGTGCCAGCAGCTTCAGAATAGATCCCGGGGAGCTGTTTTTT
v_gene: TRBV9
abundance: -
d_gene: -
j_gene: TRBJ2-2

CDR3aa: CASSALPTAFYGYTF
CDR3nt: TGTGCCAGTAGCGCACTACCAACAGCTTTCTATGGCTACACCTTC
v_gene: TRBV19
abundance: -
d_gene: -
j_gene: TRBJ1-2

CDR3aa: CASSYSRGPYDYTF
CDR3nt: TGTGCCAGCAGTTACTCTCGGGGACCTTATGACTACACCTTC
v_gene: TRBV6-6
abundance: -
d_gene: -
j_gene: TRBJ1-2

CDR3aa: CASSFYSLNEQYF
CDR3nt: TGTGCCAGCAGCTTCTATTCGTTAAACGAGCAGTACTTC
v_gene: TRBV7-2
abundance: -
d_gene: -
j_gene: TRBJ2-7

CDR3aa: CASSLPDAPDEQYF
CDR3nt: TGCGCCAGCAGCTTGCCGGATGCTCCGGACGAGCAGTACTTC
v_gene: TRBV5-1
abundance: -
d_gene: -
j_gene: TRBJ2-7

CDR3aa: CASSLSDSGYTF
CDR3nt: TGTGCCAGCAGCTTATCTGACTCTGGCTACACCTTC
v_gene: TRBV13
abundance: -
d_gene: -
j_gene: TRBJ1-2

CDR3aa: CASSSGTSGETQYF
CDR3nt: TGTGCCAGCAGCTCTGGGACTAGCGGGGAGACCCAGTACTTC
v_gene: TRBV7-3
abundance: -
d_gene: TRBD2
j_gene: TRBJ2-5

CDR3aa: CASSSRTGPSYGYTF
CDR3nt: TGTGCCAGCAGCTCCCGGACGGGGCCGTCCTATGGCTACACCTTC
v_gene: TRBV7-9
abundance: -
d_gene: -
j_gene: TRBJ1-2

CDR3aa: CSVGTVNEQYF
CDR3nt: TGCAGCGTGGGGACAGTGAACGAGCAGTACTTC
v_gene: TRBV29-1
abundance: -
d_gene: TRBD1
j_gene: TRBJ2-7

CDR3aa: CASSAEGGGGQPQHF
CDR3nt: TGTGCCAGCAGCGCCGAGGGGGGTGGGGGTCAGCCCCAGCATTTT
v_gene: TRBV9
abundance: -
d_gene: -
j_gene: TRBJ1-5

CDR3aa: CASQEGTSGTYEQYF
CDR3nt: TGTGCCAGCCAAGAGGGGACTAGCGGTACCTACGAGCAGTACTTC
v_gene: TRBV2
abundance: few
d_gene: TRBD2
j_gene: TRBJ2-7

CDR3aa: CAISDDTNTEAFF
CDR3nt: TGTGCCATCAGTGATGACACAAACACTGAAGCTTTCTTT
v_gene: TRBV10-3
abundance: -
d_gene: -
j_gene: TRBJ1-1

CDR3aa: CASSDSTGAPGNTIYF
CDR3nt: TGTGCCAGCAGCGACTCGACAGGGGCACCTGGAAACACCATATATTTT
v_gene: TRBV7-9
abundance: -
d_gene: TRBD1
j_gene: TRBJ1-3

CDR3aa: CASSIGTVWEQYF
CDR3nt: TGTGCCAGTAGTATTGGGACCGTCTGGGAGCAGTACTTC
v_gene: TRBV19
abundance: -
d_gene: -
j_gene: TRBJ2-7

CDR3aa: CAWSVTGDGYTF
CDR3nt: TGTGCCTGGAGTGTGACCGGAGATGGCTACACCTTC
v_gene: TRBV30
abundance: -
d_gene: -
j_gene: TRBJ1-2

CDR3aa: CASSLKLQRADTQYF
CDR3nt: TGTGCCAGCAGCTTAAAGTTGCAAAGGGCAGATACGCAGTATTTT
v_gene: TRBV7-2
abundance: -
d_gene: -
j_gene: TRBJ2-3

CDR3aa: CASSLGTAYEQYF
CDR3nt: TGTGCCAGTAGCCTGGGGACGGCCTACGAGCAGTACTTC
v_gene: TRBV19
abundance: -
d_gene: -
j_gene: TRBJ2-7

CDR3aa: CASSWTSRGVTGELFF
CDR3nt: TGTGCCAGCAGTTGGACTAGTCGGGGTGTCACCGGGGAGCTGTTTTTT
v_gene: TRBV6-6
abundance: -
d_gene: TRBD2
j_gene: TRBJ2-2

CDR3aa: CASSVWTSGRAYEQFF
CDR3nt: TGTGCCAGCAGTGTGTGGACTAGCGGGAGGGCCTATGAGCAGTTCTTC
v_gene: TRBV6-1
abundance: -
d_gene: TRBD2
j_gene: TRBJ2-1

CDR3aa: CASSLAEGWANGYTF
CDR3nt: TGTGCCAGCAGTTTAGCCGAGGGGTGGGCCAATGGCTACACCTTC
v_gene: TRBV28
abundance: -
d_gene: -
j_gene: TRBJ1-2

CDR3aa: CASSSGTYIDEQFF
CDR3nt: TGTGCCAGCAGCTCCGGGACTTATATAGATGAGCAGTTCTTC
v_gene: TRBV7-9
abundance: -
d_gene: -
j_gene: TRBJ2-1

CDR3aa: CASRRSEGTDTQYF
CDR3nt: TGCGCCAGCCGCAGGAGCGAAGGCACAGATACGCAGTATTTT
v_gene: TRBV4-1
abundance: -
d_gene: -
j_gene: TRBJ2-3

CDR3aa: CASSYSAGRAGNTIYF
CDR3nt: TGTGCCAGCAGTTACTCGGCCGGCAGGGCTGGAAACACCATATATTTT
v_gene: TRBV6-6
abundance: -
d_gene: -
j_gene: TRBJ1-3

CDR3aa: CASSDPKDRLYYGYTF
CDR3nt: TGTGCCAGCAGTGACCCTAAGGACAGGCTATACTATGGCTACACCTTC
v_gene: TRBV6-4
abundance: -
d_gene: TRBD1
j_gene: TRBJ1-2

CDR3aa: CASSQETGGEYYEQYF
CDR3nt: TGCGCCAGCAGCCAAGAAACCGGGGGGGAATACTACGAGCAGTACTTC
v_gene: TRBV4-3
abundance: -
d_gene: TRBD2
j_gene: TRBJ2-7

CDR3aa: CASSGAENGYTF
CDR3nt: TGCGCCAGCAGTGGGGCAGAAAATGGCTACACCTTC
v_gene: TRBV10-2
abundance: -
d_gene: -
j_gene: TRBJ1-2

CDR3aa: CASSKKSGQGIYNEQFF
CDR3nt: TGTGCCAGCAGCAAAAAATCGGGACAGGGGATCTACAATGAGCAGTTCTTC
v_gene: TRBV21-1
abundance: -
d_gene: -
j_gene: TRBJ2-1

CDR3aa: CASSFGTANYGYTF
CDR3nt: TGTGCCAGCAGTTTCGGGACGGCGAACTATGGCTACACCTTC
v_gene: TRBV6-5
abundance: -
d_gene: -
j_gene: TRBJ1-2

CDR3aa: CASSYLRGSAETQYF
CDR3nt: TGTGCCAGCAGTTACCTCAGGGGGTCAGCAGAGACCCAGTACTTC
v_gene: TRBV6-5
abundance: -
d_gene: TRBD1
j_gene: TRBJ2-5

CDR3aa: CATSRARGPGETQYF
CDR3nt: TGTGCCACCAGCAGAGCCCGGGGCCCCGGGGAGACCCAGTACTTC
v_gene: TRBV15
abundance: -
d_gene: -
j_gene: TRBJ2-5

CDR3aa: CASKGAGDNSPLHF
CDR3nt: TGTGCCAGCAAGGGGGCAGGAGATAATTCACCCCTCCACTTT
v_gene: TRBV6-1
abundance: -
d_gene: TRBD1
j_gene: TRBJ1-6

CDR3aa: CAWSVTDTSTDTQYF
CDR3nt: TGTGCCTGGAGTGTAACGGACACGAGCACAGATACGCAGTATTTT
v_gene: TRBV30
abundance: -
d_gene: -
j_gene: TRBJ2-3

CDR3aa: CASSHPLRHSGQFYNEQFF
CDR3nt: TGTGCCAGCAGCCATCCTCTACGACACTCGGGACAGTTTTACAATGAGCAGTTCTTC
v_gene: TRBV7-9
abundance: -
d_gene: TRBD1
j_gene: TRBJ2-1

CDR3aa: CASSPSVLRNTEAFF
CDR3nt: TGTGCCAGCTCACCATCCGTCCTAAGGAACACTGAAGCTTTCTTT
v_gene: TRBV18
abundance: -
d_gene: -
j_gene: TRBJ1-1

CDR3aa: CASSAMGGAGSQPQHF
CDR3nt: TGTGCCAGCAGCGCAATGGGAGGGGCTGGGAGTCAGCCCCAGCATTTT
v_gene: TRBV7-8
abundance: -
d_gene: -
j_gene: TRBJ1-5

CDR3aa: CASSLFRGIPDTQYF
CDR3nt: TGTGCCAGCAGCTTATTCAGGGGGATCCCAGATACGCAGTATTTT
v_gene: TRBV28
abundance: -
d_gene: TRBD1
j_gene: TRBJ2-3

CDR3aa: CASSLAAEQYF
CDR3nt: TGTGCCAGCAGCTTAGCCGCCGAGCAGTACTTC
v_gene: TRBV7-2
abundance: few
d_gene: -
j_gene: TRBJ2-7

CDR3aa: CAWSAQQGPTYEQYF
CDR3nt: TGTGCCTGGAGTGCCCAACAGGGTCCAACCTACGAGCAGTACTTC
v_gene: TRBV30
abundance: -
d_gene: -
j_gene: TRBJ2-7

CDR3aa: CASSISLGGEIYGYTF
CDR3nt: TGTGCCAGTAGTATTTCCCTCGGCGGGGAAATATATGGCTACACCTTC
v_gene: TRBV19
abundance: -
d_gene: -
j_gene: TRBJ1-2

CDR3aa: CASSSKLSGELFF
CDR3nt: TGTGCCAGCAGCTCAAAGTTATCCGGGGAGCTGTTTTTT
v_gene: TRBV7-9
abundance: once
d_gene: -
j_gene: TRBJ2-2

CDR3aa: CASSTGTTRFYEQYF
CDR3nt: TGCGCCAGCAGCACCGGGACAACTAGATTTTACGAGCAGTACTTC
v_gene: TRBV5-1
abundance: -
d_gene: -
j_gene: TRBJ2-7

CDR3aa: CASSVDQGFYGYTF
CDR3nt: TGTGCCAGCAGCGTAGACCAGGGGTTCTATGGCTACACCTTC
v_gene: TRBV9
abundance: -
d_gene: -
j_gene: TRBJ1-2

CDR3aa: CASSVAAGGLEQYF
CDR3nt: TGTGCCAGCAGCGTAGCAGCGGGGGGCCTCGAGCAGTACTTC
v_gene: TRBV9
abundance: -
d_gene: TRBD2
j_gene: TRBJ2-7

CDR3aa: CASSQAFTGELFF
CDR3nt: TGTGCCAGCAGCCAAGCGTTCACCGGGGAGCTGTTTTTT
v_gene: TRBV14
abundance: -
d_gene: -
j_gene: TRBJ2-2

CDR3aa: CASSARDSNEQFF
CDR3nt: TGTGCCAGCAGCGCTCGGGATTCGAATGAGCAGTTCTTC
v_gene: TRBV11-3
abundance: -
d_gene: -
j_gene: TRBJ2-1